A single sample gave rise to the 29 T cell receptor beta chains below, sequenced in a study of cytomegalovirus exposure and HLA in healthy donors. Only in-frame clones appear in the TCRdb table, and some are missing; sequencing was by immunoSEQ multiplex PCR. The profile shows hundreds of thousands of clones, around 86% of them singletons. The sequenced sample was PBMCs. Receptors originate from a woman aged 18 to 35 in good health and CMV-seropositive.

The DNA for the CDR3 is TGTGCCAGCAGTGTCCCGGGACAGGGATTATCTAGGGAGACCCAGTACTTC. Amino acids: CASSVPGQGLSRETQYF. The chain employs TRBV28 and TRBJ2-5, with 9 positions matching TRBD1. This CDR3 comprises 17 residues. Germline V gene lookup returns CDR1 MDHEN and CDR2 SYDVKM. The V and J ends lost 5 bases and 5 bases, in that order; junction bases with no gene match: 15.

This chain uses TRBV7-2 with TRBJ2-7; 8 bases map to TRBD2. The CDR3 loop spans 15 amino acids. With 2 bases clipped from V and 2 bases from J, the junction kept 5 bases outside the gene matches. In germline, CDR1 is SGHTA, CDR2 FQGNSA. The DNA for the CDR3 is TGTGCCAGCAGCTTAATTTCAGCGGGAGCCTACGAGCAGTACTTC. Protein product: CASSLISAGAYEQYF.

This clone occurred a few times. The gene calls are TRBV30 and TRBJ2-1; D is possibly TRBD2 (6 bases). Trimming took off 0 bases at V and 12 bases at J, with 15 bases between the two ends. This CDR3 contains 13 residues. Germline CDR1 GTSNPN, CDR2 SVGIG (reference sequence). CDR3 in amino acids: CAWSVRLEGWQFF. The CDR3 DNA reads as TGTGCCTGGAGTGTTCGGCTGGAGGGTTGGCAGTTCTTC.

The chain has TRBV29-1 and TRBJ1-1; 9 nucleotides agree with TRBD1. This CDR3 has 14 amino acids. The junction had 11 bases not matched to a gene; V was cut back by 5 bases and J by 7 bases. Looked up from germline, CDR1 is SQVTM and CDR2 is ANQGSEA. The chain's CDR3 is CSVPRTGQGDEAFF. CDR3 DNA: TGCAGCGTTCCCCGTACGGGACAGGGAGATGAAGCTTTCTTT.

This clone was detected only once. This chain links TRBV7-9 with TRBJ2-1, with 8 bases matching TRBD2. Germline V gives CDR1 SEHNR, CDR2 FQNEAQ (reference sequence). This CDR3 spans 15 amino acids. V trimming: 0 bases; J trimming: 6 bases; junction bases outside the gene matches: 4. The CDR3 nucleotides are TGTGCCAGCAGCTTAGCAGCGGGGGCCTTCAATGAGCAGTTCTTC. This encodes CASSLAAGAFNEQFF.

The V gene is TRBV9, the J gene TRBJ1-1; the D is unclear. Germline CDR1 reads SGDLS; CDR2 reads YYNGEE. The CDR3 totals 14 residues. Trimming removed 0 bases from V and 0 bases from J, with 6 bases in between. CDR3 bases: TGTGCCAGCAGCGTAGAACAAGTGAACACTGAAGCTTTCTTT. Its translation: CASSVEQVNTEAFF.

Here the CDR3 reads CAISESAGGAGNTIYF. The CDR3 region has the DNA TGTGCCATCAGTGAGTCGGCAGGGGGAGCTGGAAACACCATATATTTT. J is TRBJ1-3 and V is TRBV10-3, with 7 bases fitting TRBD1. The CDR3 contains 16 residues. Germline-derived CDR1 and CDR2 are ENHRY and SYGVKD. V dropped 0 bases and J dropped 2; count of bases not matched to a gene: 4.

This clone came up once. V usage is TRBV9 and J usage is TRBJ2-3, with TRBD1 as a possible D gene (7 bases). V dropped 0 bases and J dropped 6 bases, with 14 bases sitting between them. Germline-derived CDR1 and CDR2 are SGDLS and YYNGEE. This CDR3 comprises 15 residues. CDR3 protein: CASSVVGGRGDTQYF. The CDR3 DNA is TGTGCCAGCAGCGTAGTCGGGGGCAGGGGGGATACGCAGTATTTT. Filled out from reference TRBV9 and TRBJ2-3, the complete variable domain reads DSGVTQTPKHLITATGQRVTLRCSPRSGDLSVYWYQQSLDQGLQFLIQYYNGEERAKGNILERFSAQQFPDLHSELNLSSLELGDSALYFCASSVVGGRGDTQYFGPGTRLTVL.

The rearrangement uses TRBV15 and TRBJ1-2; D is unclear. The CDR3 covers 13 residues. V was clipped by 1 base and J by 4 bases, with 7 bases between them. CDR1 and CDR2 from the germline V gene are LNHNV and YYDKDF (reference sequence). The CDR3 DNA reads TGTGCCACCAGCAGAGGTGAGGGCTATGGCTACACCTTC. This sequence encodes CATSRGEGYGYTF.

The CDR3 here is CASGPGRAVGTIYF. CDR3 sequence (DNA): TGCGCCAGCGGGCCAGGCAGGGCGGTAGGGACCATATATTTT. The gene calls are TRBV4-1 and TRBJ1-3, with a weak D call TRBD1 (5 bases). Trimming took 8 bases from V and 10 from J, leaving 21 bases between them. The germline V gene encodes CDR1 MGHRA and CDR2 YSYEKL. CDR3 size: 14 residues.

The rearrangement links TRBV6-1 to TRBJ2-7, with TRBD1 matching 10 bases. With 2 bases clipped from V and 2 bases from J, the junction kept 3 bases outside the gene matches. CDR1 is MNHNS and CDR2 is SASEGT in the germline V gene. This CDR3 comprises 15 residues. CDR3 in DNA: TGTGCCAGCAGTGAATGGGACAGGGGCACCTACGAGCAGTACTTC. This gives the protein CASSEWDRGTYEQYF.

The chain combines TRBV28 with TRBJ2-2, with a possible D match to TRBD1 (5 bases). The germline V and J ends were trimmed by 5 bases and 1 base, with 11 bases remaining between them. The CDR3 loop spans 15 amino acids. CDR1 MDHEN and CDR2 SYDVKM come from the germline V gene. CDR3 in amino acids: CASSLADMNTGELFF. DNA of the CDR3: TGTGCCAGCAGTCTCGCGGACATGAACACCGGGGAGCTGTTTTTT.

CDR3 amino acids: CASSQAGRLTEAFF. CDR3 DNA: TGTGCCAGCAGCCAAGCCGGCAGGTTGACTGAAGCTTTCTTT. J is TRBJ1-1 and V is TRBV14; D remains ambiguous. Trimming took 1 base from V and 5 from J, leaving 11 bases between them. The CDR3 covers 14 residues. Germline CDR1 SGHDN, CDR2 FVKESK. Full variable domain (remainder filled in from reference TRBV14 and TRBJ1-1): EAGVTQFPSHSVIEKGQTVTLRCDPISGHDNLYWYRRVMGKEIKFLLHFVKESKQDESGMPNNRFLAERTGGTYSTLKVQPAELEDSGVYFCASSQAGRLTEAFFGQGTRLTVV.

The chain joins TRBV6-1 to TRBJ1-1; D possibly corresponds to TRBD1 (5 bases). Trimming took 2 bases from V and 0 from J, leaving 10 bases between them. The CDR3 contains 15 residues. Germline assignment: CDR1 MNHNS and CDR2 SASEGT. Here the CDR3 reads CASSEYGAMNTEAFF. For the CDR3, the DNA is TGTGCCAGCAGTGAATATGGGGCAATGAACACTGAAGCTTTCTTT.

The rearrangement uses TRBV2 and TRBJ2-1, with 12 nucleotides matching TRBD2. The CDR3 is 14 residues long. Germline V gives CDR1 SNHLY, CDR2 FYNNEI. The trim removed 6 bases at V and 9 bases at J, leaving 6 bases unmatched. This CDR3 is CASRTSGSPREQFF. CDR3 bases: TGTGCCAGCAGGACTAGCGGGAGCCCGCGTGAGCAGTTCTTC.

The chain employs TRBV5-1 and TRBJ1-1, with D maybe TRBD1 (5 bases). The germline V and J ends were trimmed by 7 bases and 1 base, with 14 bases remaining between them. The CDR3 runs to 14 residues. Germline lookup yields CDR1 SGHRS and CDR2 YFSETQ. CDR3 residues: CASSERGGNTEAFF. CDR3 bases: TGCGCCAGCTCCGAAAGGGGAGGGAACACTGAAGCTTTCTTT.

The chain combines TRBV11-2 with TRBJ2-7, with D possibly matching TRBD2 (6 bases). V dropped 2 bases and J dropped 0 bases, with 20 bases sitting between them. Germline CDR1 reads SGHAT; CDR2 reads FQNNGV. The CDR3 has 18 amino acids. The CDR3 sequence: CASSLFPGRDRSSYEQYF. DNA for the CDR3: TGTGCCAGCAGCTTATTCCCCGGGCGGGACCGGAGCTCCTACGAGCAGTACTTC.

The chain uses TRBV28 and TRBJ2-7, with 8 positions matching TRBD1. The CDR3 loop spans 15 amino acids. V lost 5 bases to trimming and J lost 2 bases; unmatched junction nucleotides: 8. The germline V gene has CDR1 MDHEN and CDR2 SYDVKM. This CDR3 is CASSTSGTGAYEQYF. Written as DNA, the CDR3 is TGTGCCAGCAGTACCTCCGGGACAGGAGCCTACGAGCAGTACTTC.

The rearrangement uses TRBV25-1 and TRBJ2-3; D possibly corresponds to TRBD1 (6 bases). V lost 3 bases, J lost 2 bases, and 9 bases lay in between. Germline CDR1 MGHDK, CDR2 SYGVNS. The CDR3 sequence is 14 residues long. The CDR3 region is CASSDRGLTDTQYF. DNA of the CDR3: TGTGCCAGCAGTGACAGGGGCCTCACAGATACGCAGTATTTT.

This clone was observed a handful of times. This chain uses TRBV5-1 with TRBJ2-1; 16 nucleotides agree with TRBD2. Germline V gene sequence: CDR1 SGHRS, CDR2 YFSETQ. Trimming at V came to 4 bases and at J to 3 bases, leaving 13 bases not matched to a gene. The CDR3 is 20 amino acids. The CDR3 region has the DNA TGCGCCAGCAGCCAAAGGACCGGGACTAGCGGGAGGGCGAGCTACAATGAGCAGTTCTTC. This sequence encodes CASSQRTGTSGRASYNEQFF.

The genes are TRBV5-1 and TRBJ2-1; 7 nucleotides line up with TRBD1. The junction had 3 bases not matched to a gene; V was cut back by 4 bases and J by 8 bases. Germline CDR1 and CDR2: SGHRS and YFSETQ. This CDR3 is 12 amino acids long. The CDR3 region is CASSPTGDEQFF. CDR3 bases: TGCGCCAGCAGCCCTACAGGGGATGAGCAGTTCTTC.

The chain links TRBV7-9 to TRBJ1-1; 7 bases are a match to TRBD1. This CDR3 contains 16 residues. Per the germline V gene, CDR1 is SEHNR and CDR2 is FQNEAQ (reference sequence). The ends lost 5 bases at V and 3 bases at J; junction bases unmatched: 12. The CDR3, as DNA: TGTGCCAGCAGCCCCACTAAAGGGGGCGCGTACACTGAAGCTTTCTTT. Its translation is CASSPTKGGAYTEAFF.

This clone showed up just once. The chain links TRBV19 to TRBJ1-1, with 8 bases that match TRBD1. The CDR3 length is 12 residues. With V trimmed by 8 bases and J by 10 bases, 9 bases remained unmatched. Germline loops: CDR1 LNHDA, CDR2 SQIVND (reference sequence). CDR3 in DNA: TGTGCCAGTCGGTTCGGACAGGGCGCAGCTTTCTTT. It specifies CASRFGQGAAFF.

This chain uses TRBV28 with TRBJ2-5; perhaps TRBD2 as D (5 bases). The CDR3 loop spans 17 amino acids. The V end was cut by 4 bases, the J end by 5 bases, with 23 bases between. Germline assignment: CDR1 MDHEN and CDR2 SYDVKM. Here the CDR3 reads CASSSRSGWASGETQYF. The CDR3 region has the DNA TGTGCCAGCAGTTCCCGGTCGGGGTGGGCAAGTGGGGAGACCCAGTACTTC.

V usage is TRBV28 and J usage is TRBJ2-2; D perhaps matches TRBD2 (6 bases). V gave up 3 bases and J gave up 5 bases, with 19 bases separating them. The CDR3 has 17 amino acids. CDR1 is MDHEN and CDR2 is SYDVKM in the germline V gene. CDR3 residues: CASSFLQRRLATGELFF. CDR3 nucleotide sequence: TGTGCCAGCAGTTTCTTACAAAGGCGTCTAGCGACCGGGGAGCTGTTTTTT.

Points on this clone: Germline is not matched at one junction end, which may reflect a read error. In DNA form, the CDR3 reads TGTGCCAGCAGGGAAGCCTTTCAGGGTACGCAGTATTTT. This codes for CASREAFQGTQYF. This rearrangement joins TRBV6-1 to TRBJ2-3; D might be TRBD1 (5 bases). The CDR3 has 13 residues. The germline CDR1 and CDR2 sequences are MNHNS and SASEGT.

The V and J genes are TRBV29-1 and TRBJ2-1, with TRBD1 matching 7 bases. Unmatched junction bases numbered 7, after V lost 6 bases and J lost 11 bases. The CDR3 totals 11 residues. Germline values: CDR1 SQVTM, CDR2 ANQGSEA. CDR3 sequence: CSVLRGGQQFF. The CDR3 coding sequence is TGCAGCGTACTCAGAGGGGGCCAGCAGTTCTTC.

The V gene is TRBV7-6, the J gene TRBJ2-7; tentative D call: TRBD2 (6 bases). The CDR3 has 14 residues. Looked up from germline, CDR1 is SGHVS and CDR2 is FNYEAQ. Trimming shortened V by 6 bases and J by 0 bases, and 12 bases separated the two germline ends. The DNA for the CDR3 is TGTGCCAGCAGTTATGCGGGATCCTCCTACGAGCAGTACTTC. Encoded protein: CASSYAGSSYEQYF.

The genes are TRBV5-1 and TRBJ1-1, with D maybe TRBD1 (6 bases). The CDR3 is made up of 14 amino acids. Looked up from germline, CDR1 is SGHRS and CDR2 is YFSETQ. V lost 4 bases and J 2 bases, leaving 12 bases between the germline ends. CDR3 nucleotides: TGCGCCAGCAGCGTAGGGACACTCAACACTGAAGCTTTCTTT. This encodes CASSVGTLNTEAFF.